This TCR beta chain stems from a study of shared clonotypes between healthy human individuals. Study as a whole: Three plates were used per donor for CD4 naive, three for CD4 memory, two for CD8 naive and one for CD8 memory.

As to this clone: No antigen is known for it.

Points from the study as a whole: Rarefaction showed that sequencing of sorted subsets was incomplete (despite large depth). Specimens sampled were limited to blood, with tissue repertoires likely differing.

Clones were sequenced by immunoSEQ multiplex PCR, and TCRdb holds only the in-frame ones, with some missing. The data hold millions of clones, with roughly 92% observed a single time. The CDR3 contains 14 residues. CDR1 is SGHNT and CDR2 is YYREEE in the germline V gene (reference sequence). V dropped 5 bases and J dropped 2 bases, with 10 bases sitting between them. Those who donated, Caucasian adults without exception, all lived in Nashville, Tennessee. The rearrangement joins TRBV5-4 to TRBJ2-2; tentatively, D is TRBD1 (5 bases). Sequencing input: naive CD4+ T cells sorted from blood. Subset indicated: CD45RA+ positively selected. The receptor comes from a man between 18 and 35 years old in good health. In DNA, the CDR3 is TGTGCCAGCAGAGACAGAATCAACACCGGGGAGCTGTTTTTT. This sequence encodes CASRDRINTGELFF. Combining the CDR3 with reference TRBV5-4 and TRBJ2-2 gives the whole variable domain ETGVTQSPTHLIKTRGQQVTLRCSSQSGHNTVSWYQQALGQGPQFIFQYYREEENGRGNFPPRFSGLQFPNYSSELNVNALELDDSALYLCASRDRINTGELFFGEGSRLTVL.